Below, 20 T cell receptor beta chains from the same sample are listed, as sequenced in a study of control samples from healthy donors and cancer patients. Generated by immunoSEQ multiplex PCR, the TCRdb table keeps only in-frame clones and is missing some. The data contain 100,000 to 150,000 clones, 90% of them singletons. The sample comprised blood. The receptors were gathered from a man aged 40-49 years in good health.

This chain joins TRBV6-4 and TRBJ1-1, with 7 nucleotides matching TRBD1. V lost 6 bases, J lost 8 bases, and 9 bases stayed unmatched. The CDR3 totals 13 residues. The V gene's germline CDR1 is MRHNA and CDR2 SNTAGT. The DNA for the CDR3 is TGTGCCAGCAGCAAAAACGAGGGGGCAGAAGCTTTCTTT. It yields the protein CASSKNEGAEAFF.

A single count supports this clone. V gene TRBV13 combines with J gene TRBJ2-1, with D possibly called TRBD1 or TRBD2 (5 bases each). CDR3 length equals 14 residues. V gave up 4 bases and J gave up 14 bases, with 21 bases separating them. CDR1 and CDR2 from the germline V gene are PRHDT and FYEKMQ (reference sequence). The chain's CDR3 is CASSSKGIPGTKFF. DNA for the CDR3: TGTGCCAGCAGCTCAAAGGGGATACCGGGGACGAAGTTCTTC.

CDR3 residues: CASSPQGEKLFF. CDR3 DNA: TGTGCCAGCAGTCCACAGGGAGAAAAACTGTTTTTT. This rearrangement joins TRBV6-5 to TRBJ1-4; a possible D gene is TRBD1 (6 bases). Germline V gene sequence: CDR1 MNHEY, CDR2 SVGAGI. V gave up 5 bases and J gave up 8 bases, with 9 bases separating them. The CDR3 spans 12 residues.

The chain links TRBV6-2 or TRBV6-3 to TRBJ1-3; D uncertain. Deletions cut 5 bases from V and 1 base from J, with 15 bases between. Germline values: CDR1 MNHEY, CDR2 SVGEGT. The CDR3 consists of 16 residues. The DNA for the CDR3 is TGTGCCAGCAGTCAAACCTCCGGGGTTTCTGGAAACACCATATATTTT. It yields the protein CASSQTSGVSGNTIYF.

The genes are TRBV2 and TRBJ2-1; 15 bases line up with TRBD2. The V gene's germline CDR1 is SNHLY and CDR2 FYNNEI. The CDR3 loop spans 16 amino acids. V lost 6 bases, J lost 3 bases, and 3 bases stayed unmatched. DNA for the CDR3: TGTGCCAGCAGGGGACTAGCGGGGGGTTTCTACAATGAGCAGTTCTTC. Protein sequence: CASRGLAGGFYNEQFF.

The chain joins TRBV6-6 to TRBJ2-1, with D possibly matching TRBD2 (5 bases). V lost 7 bases to trimming and J lost 0 bases, with 10 bases between them. CDR1 MNHNY and CDR2 SVGAGI come from the germline V gene (reference sequence). The CDR3 loop spans 14 amino acids. CDR3 sequence reads: CASIKGSSYNEQFF. CDR3 nucleotides: TGTGCCAGCATCAAAGGGAGCTCCTACAATGAGCAGTTCTTC.

The chain employs TRBV5-1 and TRBJ1-1, with unresolved D. Germline V CDR1 and CDR2: SGHRS, YFSETQ. There are 15 residues in the CDR3. V shed 1 base and J shed 1 base, with 11 bases lying between them. CDR3 in DNA: TGCGCCAGCAGCTTGAAGAACAACCCGAACACTGAAGCTTTCTTT. Protein: CASSLKNNPNTEAFF.

V gene TRBV21-1 combines with J gene TRBJ2-5. TRBV21-1 is classified as a pseudogene. The CDR3 is 12 residues long. The CDR3 sequence is CASRDPQETQYF. CDR3 DNA sequence: TGTGCCAGCCGCGACCCGCAAGAGACCCAGTACTTC.

The CDR3 sequence: CASSDWGASYNEQFF. In DNA form, the CDR3 reads TGCGCCAGCAGTGATTGGGGGGCATCCTACAATGAGCAGTTCTTC. The chain uses TRBV10-2 and TRBJ2-1, with D perhaps matching TRBD1 or TRBD2 (6 bases each). CDR3 size: 15 residues. V was cut by 3 bases and J by 1 base, with 10 bases left in between. Germline-derived CDR1 and CDR2 are WSHSY and SAAADI.

For this clone: The sample contains more than one DNA sequence encoding this CDR3. The chain carries TRBV5-4 and TRBJ2-5; D is possibly TRBD2 (5 bases). V lost 4 bases and J lost 0, with 10 bases in between. The length of the CDR3 is 14 residues. Germline CDR1 reads SGHNT; CDR2 reads YYREEE (reference sequence). The CDR3, as DNA: TGTGCCAGCAGCCTAGGAGCGGACCAAGAGACCCAGTACTTC. Translating it yields CASSLGADQETQYF. The full variable domain, rest sourced from reference TRBV5-4 and TRBJ2-5, is ETGVTQSPTHLIKTRGQQVTLRCSSQSGHNTVSWYQQALGQGPQFIFQYYREEENGRGNFPPRFSGLQFPNYSSELNVNALELDDSALYLCASSLGADQETQYFGPGTRLLVL.

The V call is TRBV6-5, the J call TRBJ1-2; 9 nucleotides agree with TRBD1. CDR1 is MNHEY and CDR2 is SVGAGI in the germline V gene. This CDR3 has 16 residues. The junction had 7 bases not matched to a gene; V was cut back by 0 bases and J by 5 bases. DNA of the CDR3: TGTGCCAGCAGTTACTCGGCCCCCGGGACAGGGTATGGCTACACCTTC. Protein sequence: CASSYSAPGTGYGYTF.

This sequence joins TRBV18 and TRBJ2-1; 13 nucleotides align to TRBD2. The germline V gene has CDR1 KGHSH and CDR2 LQKENI. CDR3 size: 21 residues. J was trimmed by 3 bases and V by 3 bases; bases with no gene match: 17. In DNA form, the CDR3 reads TGTGCCAGCTCACCCGAACCGATACTAGCGGGGGGGACTACCATCTACAATGAGCAGTTCTTC. It yields the protein CASSPEPILAGGTTIYNEQFF.

This chain links TRBV29-1 with TRBJ2-3; 10 bases line up with TRBD2. J was trimmed by 0 bases and V by 4 bases; bases with no gene match: 4. Germline V gene sequence: CDR1 SQVTM, CDR2 ANQGSEA. The CDR3 totals 15 residues. The CDR3 DNA follows: TGCAGCGTTGTAACTAGCGGGGTGAGCACAGATACGCAGTATTTT. This gives the protein CSVVTSGVSTDTQYF.

This clone was detected only a few times. The rearrangement uses TRBV30 and TRBJ1-5; no reliable D call. The V gene lost 4 bases and the J gene lost 0 bases, with 7 bases spanning the gap. Germline CDR1 GTSNPN, CDR2 SVGIG (reference sequence). This CDR3 has 13 amino acids. CDR3 sequence: CAWTLDSNQPQHF. The CDR3 DNA sequence: TGTGCCTGGACGCTTGATAGCAATCAGCCCCAGCATTTT.

The chain carries TRBV3-1 (or the pseudogene TRBV3-2) and TRBJ2-1; D gene ambiguous. The length of the CDR3 is 14 residues. Trimming cost V 1 base and J 6 bases, with 10 bases left between them. The V gene's germline CDR1 is LGHDT and CDR2 YNNKEL (reference sequence). The CDR3 bases are TGTGCCAGCAGCCAAGGGCAGACCTCCAATGAGCAGTTCTTC. It encodes CASSQGQTSNEQFF.

This clone was found once. The V call is TRBV11-2, the J call TRBJ2-7; 9 bases match TRBD1. V lost 3 bases to trimming and J lost 3 bases; unmatched junction nucleotides: 3. CDR1 SGHAT and CDR2 FQNNGV come from the germline V gene. This CDR3 spans 14 amino acids. The CDR3 DNA reads TGTGCCAGCAGCTTGGGACAGGGAGGCTACGAGCAGTACTTC. Amino acid sequence: CASSLGQGGYEQYF.

This chain connects TRBV5-1 to TRBJ1-4; perhaps TRBD1 as D (6 bases). The V gene's germline CDR1 is SGHRS and CDR2 YFSETQ. The V and J ends lost 3 bases and 3 bases respectively, with 12 bases between them. This CDR3 is 15 amino acids long. The CDR3 bases are TGCGCCAGCAGCTCCACAGGGTGGGCTAATGAAAAACTGTTTTTT. It is translated as CASSSTGWANEKLFF.

The chain employs TRBV29-1 and TRBJ1-2; tentative D call: TRBD1 (5 bases). Per germline, CDR1 SQVTM and CDR2 ANQGSEA. V lost 6 bases, J lost 10 bases, and 18 bases lay in between. The CDR3 covers 12 residues. CDR3 loop: CSVGDGRGHYTF. The CDR3 region has the DNA TGCAGCGTCGGGGACGGTCGGGGTCACTACACCTTC. Using reference TRBV29-1 and TRBJ1-2 for the parts outside the CDR3, the full variable domain is SAVISQKPSRDICQRGTSLTIQCQVDSQVTMMFWYRQQPGQSLTLIATANQGSEATYESGFVIDKFPISRPNLTFSTLTVSNMSPEDSSIYLCSVGDGRGHYTFGSGTRLTVV.

The V call is TRBV28, the J call TRBJ1-1; D remains unclear. The V end was cut by 5 bases, the J end by 1 base, with 2 bases between. This CDR3 contains 11 residues. Germline V gives CDR1 MDHEN, CDR2 SYDVKM. CDR3 coding DNA: TGTGCCAGCAGTACGAACACTGAAGCTTTCTTT. Protein: CASSTNTEAFF.

This clone was observed a handful of times. The chain is built from TRBV2 and TRBJ2-1, with a tentative D call TRBD1 (7 bases). CDR1 and CDR2 (germline): SNHLY, FYNNEI. The length of the CDR3 is 14 residues. Trimming pared 3 bases from V and 10 bases from J, leaving 16 bases between. CDR3 protein: CASSDRGVGFEQFF. The CDR3 DNA sequence: TGTGCCAGCAGTGACAGGGGGGTTGGGTTCGAGCAGTTCTTC.